This T cell receptor beta chain emerged from a study of technical replicates of blood from a handful of donors. Produced via immunoSEQ multiplex PCR; TCRdb's table is partial and in-frame only. The data show 75,000 to 80,000 clones, with 85% to 95% seen just once and about 0.4% held by the top ten. This CDR3 region has 15 residues. The V gene's germline CDR1 is SGDLS and CDR2 YYNGEE. V lost 2 bases, J lost 5 bases, and 3 bases stayed unmatched. This clone has only one observation. J is TRBJ2-1 and V is TRBV9, with 11 bases aligning to TRBD2. The TCR sequence derives from a human donor in good health. What was sequenced was T cells isolated from PBMCs. CDR3 nucleotides: TGTGCCAGCAGCGTTCCGGGACTAGCGGACAATGAGCAGTTCTTC. As protein: CASSVPGLADNEQFF.